These 22 T cell receptor beta chains share one sample of origin, sequenced in a study of CD8 T cells in ankylosing spondylitis. Their antigens are not known. TCRdb used MiXCR to reprocess the 5' RACE reads, holding one entry per CDR3 protein. This sample has 100,000 to 150,000 distinct CDR3 sequences, with over 15% found just once. Findings and caveats of the study: A TCR beta motif of 7 to 9 highly homologous variants seemed to mark ankylosing spondylitis blood.

The sequenced material came from blood, either unsorted or a sorted T cell fraction (not recorded which). These receptors were obtained from a male donor with ankylosing spondylitis.

This clonotype was detected many times. The chain links TRBV5-1 to TRBJ2-1; D gene uncertain. Per germline, CDR1 SGHRS and CDR2 YFSETQ. This CDR3 contains 12 residues. V lost 1 base, J lost 10 bases, and 9 bases lay in between. CDR3 nucleotides: TGCGCCAGCAGCTTGATCCCAAGAGAGCAGTTCTTC. Protein product: CASSLIPREQFF.

This clonotype was seen a handful of times. The V and J genes are TRBV7-9 and TRBJ2-2; 8 positions match TRBD1. Germline V gene data show CDR1 as SEHNR and CDR2 as FQNEAQ (reference sequence). Trimming cost V 5 bases and J 4 bases; bases outside gene matches: 6. The CDR3 spans 15 residues. CDR3: CASSTRQGTTGELFF. In nucleotides, the CDR3 is TGTGCCAGCAGCACCAGACAGGGGACCACCGGGGAGCTGTTTTTT.

The chain couples TRBV9 to TRBJ1-2, with 9 nucleotides matching TRBD1. The CDR3 totals 13 residues. Germline assignment: CDR1 SGDLS and CDR2 YYNGEE. Unmatched junction bases numbered 10, after V lost 3 bases and J lost 13 bases. The CDR3 DNA reads as TGTGCCAGCAGCGAGGGGGACAGGGAGAGTCTCACCTTC. It codes for CASSEGDRESLTF.

The rearrangement uses TRBV7-9 and TRBJ2-3, with D possibly matching TRBD2 (6 bases). Trimming shortened V by 5 bases and J by 1 base, and 13 bases separated the two germline ends. The CDR3 covers 15 residues. Germline CDR1 reads SEHNR; CDR2 reads FQNEAQ (reference sequence). Here the CDR3 reads CASSASDFGTDTQYF. The CDR3 nucleotides read TGTGCCAGCAGCGCTAGCGATTTTGGCACAGATACGCAGTATTTT.

The gene calls are TRBV14 and TRBJ1-1, with unresolved D. V was clipped by 5 bases and J by 0 bases, with 10 bases between them. Per the germline V gene, CDR1 is SGHDN and CDR2 is FVKESK. This CDR3 comprises 14 residues. The CDR3 reads CASSKWAMNTEAFF. In DNA, the CDR3 is TGTGCCAGCAGCAAATGGGCCATGAACACTGAAGCTTTCTTT.

The chain's CDR3 is CASSPRQSTDTQYF. The CDR3 DNA is TGTGCCAGCAGTCCAAGACAGAGCACAGATACGCAGTATTTT. The J gene is TRBJ2-3, the V gene TRBV7-9; tentative D call: TRBD1 (5 bases). The V and J ends lost 6 bases and 0 bases respectively, with 10 bases between them. Germline V lookup: CDR1 SEHNR, CDR2 FQNEAQ (reference sequence). This CDR3 has 14 residues.

This chain joins TRBV29-1 and TRBJ1-1; D not certain. Trimming cost V 4 bases and J 0 bases, with 6 bases left between them. This CDR3 has 12 amino acids. Per germline, CDR1 SQVTM and CDR2 ANQGSEA. The CDR3 reads CSVVEMNTEAFF. CDR3 in DNA: TGCAGCGTTGTAGAAATGAACACTGAAGCTTTCTTT.

The chain has TRBV7-6 and TRBJ2-5, with no clear D. The CDR3 consists of 10 residues. The germline V gene has CDR1 SGHVS and CDR2 FNYEAQ. V lost 8 bases and J 5 bases, leaving 6 bases between the germline ends. The CDR3: CASGRETQYF. The CDR3 nucleotides read TGTGCCAGCGGCCGGGAGACCCAGTACTTC.

V gene TRBV9 combines with J gene TRBJ2-2, with 12 positions matching TRBD2. The CDR3 is 17 residues long. V was clipped by 4 bases and J by 0 bases; unmatched bases: 4. CDR1 is SGDLS and CDR2 is YYNGEE in the germline V gene. CDR3 DNA: TGTGCCAGCAGCTCCCGACTAGCGGGGGCGAACACCGGGGAGCTGTTTTTT. It is translated as CASSSRLAGANTGELFF.

With respect to this clonotype: A junction end diverges from the germline sequence, so it may reflect a read error. This chain connects TRBV29-1 to TRBJ1-5; 9 bases align to TRBD1. CDR1 and CDR2 (germline): SQVTM, ANQGSEA. The CDR3 has 14 amino acids. The CDR3 region is CSVWDRASHQPQHF. For the CDR3, the DNA is TGCAGCGTGTGGGACAGGGCTAGCCATCAGCCCCAGCATTTT.

The gene calls are TRBV5-6 and TRBJ2-6, with TRBD1 identical over 10 bases. Germline V lookup: CDR1 SGHDT, CDR2 YYEEEE. This CDR3 has 18 residues. Losses at the gene ends were 0 bases for V and 0 bases for J; bases not matched to a gene: 3. Written as DNA, the CDR3 is TGTGCCAGCAGCTTGGAGGGACAGGGGCTCTCTGGGGCCAACGTCCTGACTTTC. Translating gives CASSLEGQGLSGANVLTF.

This chain connects TRBV11-2 to TRBJ1-1, with D unresolved. V was clipped by 1 base and J by 8 bases, with 5 bases between them. The CDR3 spans 11 residues. CDR1 is SGHAT and CDR2 is FQNNGV in the germline V gene. The CDR3 region is CASSLGEEAFF. The CDR3 bases are TGTGCCAGCAGCTTAGGCGAAGAAGCTTTCTTT.

This chain links TRBV6-1 with TRBJ2-7; tentative D call: TRBD2 (5 bases). The V gene's germline CDR1 is MNHNS and CDR2 SASEGT. The CDR3 is 14 residues long. Trimming took off 4 bases at V and 7 bases at J, with 17 bases between the two ends. The CDR3 coding sequence is TGTGCCAGCAGTGCCTACCGAACGGGGAATGAGCAGTACTTC. Translated: CASSAYRTGNEQYF.

The chain combines TRBV15 with TRBJ2-3; D gene ambiguous. The CDR3 extends over 14 amino acids. Trimming shortened V by 0 bases and J by 7 bases, and 11 bases separated the two germline ends. Per germline, CDR1 LNHNV and CDR2 YYDKDF (reference sequence). CDR3 nucleotides: TGTGCCACCAGCAGAGATCGGTTCGAATATACGCAGTATTTT. It encodes CATSRDRFEYTQYF.

The gene calls are TRBV2 and TRBJ1-5; D is perhaps TRBD1 (6 bases). This CDR3 is built from 14 residues. V lost 2 bases, J lost 4 bases, and 9 bases lay in between. Germline V CDR1 and CDR2: SNHLY, FYNNEI. The CDR3 loop is CASSETGWNQPQHF. The CDR3 DNA follows: TGTGCCAGCAGTGAAACAGGGTGGAATCAGCCCCAGCATTTT.

This clonotype came up many times. The gene calls are TRBV12-3 or TRBV12-4 and TRBJ2-2; maybe TRBD2 (6 bases). The CDR3 extends over 15 amino acids. Trimming stripped 5 bases from V and 1 base from J, with 11 bases between. The CDR3, as DNA: TGTGCCAGCAGTGGGGTTAGCGGGAACACCGGGGAGCTGTTTTTT. It yields the protein CASSGVSGNTGELFF.

The V call is TRBV3-1, the J call TRBJ2-6, with 10 bases identical to TRBD2. With 0 bases clipped from V and 0 bases from J, the junction kept 8 bases outside the gene matches. CDR3 length: 20 amino acids. Germline V lookup: CDR1 LGHDT, CDR2 YNNKEL (reference sequence). The CDR3, as DNA: TGTGCCAGCAGCCAAGAAGGGACTAGCGAACCCGTCTCTGGGGCCAACGTCCTGACTTTC. Amino acid sequence: CASSQEGTSEPVSGANVLTF.

Only a few counts were recorded for this clonotype. This chain connects TRBV2 to TRBJ1-1, with TRBD1 as a possible D gene (6 bases). The V gene lost 5 bases and the J gene lost 3 bases, with 10 bases spanning the gap. CDR3 length equals 13 residues. Germline lookup yields CDR1 SNHLY and CDR2 FYNNEI. The CDR3 bases are TGTGCCAGCAGTCCAACAGGGTACACTGAAGCTTTCTTT. Its translation is CASSPTGYTEAFF.

V and J are TRBV6-1 and TRBJ2-3; 7 bases match TRBD2. The J segment lost 4 bases and the V segment lost 5 bases, leaving 9 bases of the junction unmatched. Germline V gene data show CDR1 as MNHNS and CDR2 as SASEGT. This CDR3 region has 15 residues. This CDR3 reads CASSPFAGVSDTQYF. CDR3 nucleotides: TGTGCCAGCAGTCCTTTCGCGGGAGTTTCAGATACGCAGTATTTT.

In this sample, this clonotype turned up a few times. This rearrangement joins TRBV12-3 or TRBV12-4 to TRBJ2-5; the D call may be TRBD1 or TRBD2 (8 bases each). The CDR3 sequence is 20 residues long. The V gene lost 1 base and the J gene lost 0 bases, with 24 bases spanning the gap. As DNA, the CDR3 is TGTGCCAGCAGTTTAGATCAGGGGGCGCCCCAGCGGGGGTACCAAGAGACCCAGTACTTC. Its protein product is CASSLDQGAPQRGYQETQYF.

This clonotype was found a few times. The chain uses TRBV5-8 and TRBJ2-5; 8 bases match TRBD2. The CDR3 totals 15 residues. V was pared by 1 base and J by 2 bases, with 4 bases of the junction left unmatched. CDR1 is SGHTS and CDR2 is YDEGEE in the germline V gene. CDR3 sequence: CASSLQLAVQETQYF. The DNA of the CDR3 is TGTGCCAGCAGCTTGCAACTAGCGGTACAAGAGACCCAGTACTTC.

This clonotype occurred a few times. V is TRBV20-1 and J is TRBJ2-7, with a possible D match to TRBD1 (5 bases). V was trimmed by 0 bases and J by 3 bases, leaving 18 bases between them. The CDR3 extends over 16 amino acids. Per germline, CDR1 DFQATT and CDR2 SNEGSKA (reference sequence). The CDR3: CSARDLQGNYIYEQYF. CDR3 DNA sequence: TGCAGTGCTAGAGATCTCCAGGGAAACTATATCTACGAGCAGTACTTC.